The 9 T cell receptor beta chains in this list originate from one sample, sequenced in a study of shared clonotypes between healthy human individuals. The assay was immunoSEQ multiplex PCR, and TCRdb's table has in-frame clones only and misses some. The repertoire has fewer than 1.8 million clones, approximately 98.5% of them found once; the top ten carry roughly 0.35%. Sequenced material: naive CD4+ T cells sorted from blood. As to subset: CD45RA+ positively selected. The receptors originated from a young man in good health.

The V gene is TRBV4-3, the J gene TRBJ1-1; D perhaps matches TRBD1 (5 bases). The CDR3 length is 16 residues. V was shortened by 0 bases and J by 4 bases, with 15 bases between the two germline ends. Germline V lookup: CDR1 LGHNA, CDR2 YSLEER. In nucleotides, the CDR3 is TGCGCCAGCAGCCAAGAAGAGGGGCGTGGAGGCACTGAAGCTTTCTTT. Its translation: CASSQEEGRGGTEAFF.

The J gene is TRBJ2-1, the V gene TRBV5-4; D is unclear. CDR1 and CDR2 from the germline V gene are SGHNT and YYREEE (reference sequence). The CDR3 extends over 13 amino acids. V dropped 3 bases and J dropped 8 bases, with 12 bases sitting between them. CDR3 nucleotide sequence: TGTGCCAGCAGCTCCCCCCCCGGGCATGAGCAGTTCTTC. This gives the protein CASSSPPGHEQFF. Full variable domain (missing parts from reference TRBV5-4 and TRBJ2-1): ETGVTQSPTHLIKTRGQQVTLRCSSQSGHNTVSWYQQALGQGPQFIFQYYREEENGRGNFPPRFSGLQFPNYSSELNVNALELDDSALYLCASSSPPGHEQFFGPGTRLTVL.

The chain employs TRBV7-7 and TRBJ2-7; the D gene is possibly TRBD2 (5 bases). The CDR3 covers 13 residues. CDR1 is SSHAT and CDR2 is FNYEAQ in the germline V gene (reference sequence). Trimming removed 4 bases from V and 6 bases from J, with 13 bases in between. The CDR3 region is CASSSSYEGEQYF. For the CDR3, the DNA is TGTGCCAGCAGCTCGAGTTACGAGGGCGAGCAGTACTTC. The full variable domain, completed using reference TRBV7-7 and TRBJ2-7, is GAGVSQSPRYKVTKRGQDVTLRCDPISSHATLYWYQQALGQGPEFLTYFNYEAQPDKSGLPSDRFSAERPEGSISTLTIQRTEQRDSAMYRCASSSSYEGEQYFGPGTRLTVT.

The CDR3: CASSAHGGQPQHF. The CDR3, as DNA: TGTGCCAGCAGCGCCCATGGGGGTCAGCCCCAGCATTTT. This chain connects TRBV28 to TRBJ1-5; tentative D call: TRBD1 (5 bases). The V end was cut by 6 bases, the J end by 6 bases, with 12 bases between. Germline V gene lookup returns CDR1 MDHEN and CDR2 SYDVKM. The CDR3 spans 13 residues.

The chain has TRBV28 and TRBJ2-5; D remains ambiguous. This CDR3 contains 15 residues. The germline V and J ends were trimmed by 1 base and 3 bases, with 12 bases remaining between them. Germline V gene sequence: CDR1 MDHEN, CDR2 SYDVKM. CDR3 nucleotide sequence: TGTGCCAGCAGTTTATTCGGGCACAAGGAAGAGACCCAGTACTTC. Amino acid sequence: CASSLFGHKEETQYF.

The V and J genes are TRBV7-9 and TRBJ1-1; no definite D call. From germline, CDR1 is SEHNR and CDR2 FQNEAQ (reference sequence). CDR3 length: 14 amino acids. V was trimmed by 4 bases and J by 1 base, leaving 10 bases between them. This CDR3 reads CASSSFLQNTEAFF. DNA for the CDR3: TGTGCCAGCAGCTCATTCCTTCAGAACACTGAAGCTTTCTTT.

The chain employs TRBV25-1 and TRBJ1-1; D might be TRBD1 (6 bases). Between the trimmed V and J ends, which lost 6 bases and 3 bases, there was a span of 17 bases. This CDR3 contains 15 residues. Germline V gene data show CDR1 as MGHDK and CDR2 as SYGVNS. The CDR3 bases are TGTGCCAGCAGGTGGGGGGGCCCTTTGGACACTGAAGCTTTCTTT. This translates into CASRWGGPLDTEAFF.

This chain links TRBV4-2 with TRBJ1-2; D not certain. Germline V gene data show CDR1 as LGHNA and CDR2 as YNFKEQ. Trimming stripped 0 bases from V and 0 bases from J, with 2 bases between. The CDR3 consists of 13 residues. CDR3 DNA sequence: TGTGCCAGCAGCCAAGATTCTAACTATGGCTACACCTTC. Residues: CASSQDSNYGYTF.

The rearrangement uses TRBV18 and TRBJ2-7; D perhaps matches TRBD1 (6 bases). The CDR3 extends over 15 amino acids. The V and J ends lost 3 bases and 4 bases respectively, with 16 bases between them. The germline V gene encodes CDR1 KGHSH and CDR2 LQKENI. CDR3 amino acids: CASSPLGARVYEQYF. In DNA, the CDR3 is TGTGCCAGCTCACCCCTGGGGGCCAGGGTTTACGAGCAGTACTTC.